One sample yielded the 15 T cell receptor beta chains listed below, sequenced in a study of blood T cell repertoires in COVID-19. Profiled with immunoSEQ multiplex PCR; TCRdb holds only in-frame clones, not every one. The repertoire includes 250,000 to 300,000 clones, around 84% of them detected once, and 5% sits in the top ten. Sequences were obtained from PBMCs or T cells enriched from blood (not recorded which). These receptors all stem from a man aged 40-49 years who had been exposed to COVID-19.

For the CDR3, the DNA is TGCAGCGCCGAAGCGGGCGGGTACTACGAGCAGTACTTC. Its translation is CSAEAGGYYEQYF. The chain combines TRBV29-1 with TRBJ2-7; weak D call: TRBD2 (6 bases). Deletions cut 7 bases from V and 3 bases from J, with 16 bases between. The CDR3 extends over 13 amino acids. Per the germline V gene, CDR1 is SQVTM and CDR2 is ANQGSEA.

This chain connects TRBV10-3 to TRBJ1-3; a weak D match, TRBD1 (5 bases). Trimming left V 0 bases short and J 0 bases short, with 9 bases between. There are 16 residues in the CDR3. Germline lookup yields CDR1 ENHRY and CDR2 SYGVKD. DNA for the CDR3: TGTGCCATCAGTGAGTCCTCGGGGGTCTCTGGAAACACCATATATTTT. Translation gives CAISESSGVSGNTIYF.

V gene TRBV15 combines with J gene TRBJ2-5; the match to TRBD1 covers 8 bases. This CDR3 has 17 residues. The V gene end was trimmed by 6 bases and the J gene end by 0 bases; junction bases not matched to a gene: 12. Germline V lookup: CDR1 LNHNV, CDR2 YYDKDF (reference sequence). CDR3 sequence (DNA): TGTGCCACCAGTATCGGACAGGGACATGGTTACCAAGAGACCCAGTACTTC. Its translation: CATSIGQGHGYQETQYF.

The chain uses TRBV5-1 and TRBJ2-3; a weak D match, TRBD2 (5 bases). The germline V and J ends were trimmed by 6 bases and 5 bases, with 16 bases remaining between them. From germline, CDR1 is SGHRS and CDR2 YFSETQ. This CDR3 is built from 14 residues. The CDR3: CASTSGGSKDTQYF. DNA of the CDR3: TGCGCCAGCACCTCAGGTGGGAGTAAAGATACGCAGTATTTT.

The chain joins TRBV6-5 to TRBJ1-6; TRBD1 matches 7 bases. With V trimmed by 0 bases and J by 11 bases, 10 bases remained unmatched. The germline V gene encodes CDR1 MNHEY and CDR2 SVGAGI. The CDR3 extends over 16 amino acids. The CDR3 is CASSYSRIPGQTPLHF. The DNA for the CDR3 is TGTGCCAGCAGTTACTCGAGAATACCGGGACAGACACCCCTCCACTTT.

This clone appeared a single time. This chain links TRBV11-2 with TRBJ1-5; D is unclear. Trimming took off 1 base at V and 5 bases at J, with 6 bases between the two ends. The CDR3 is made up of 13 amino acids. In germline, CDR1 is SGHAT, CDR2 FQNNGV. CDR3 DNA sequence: TGTGCCAGCAGCTTAGCGCGCCATCAGCCCCAGCATTTT. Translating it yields CASSLARHQPQHF.

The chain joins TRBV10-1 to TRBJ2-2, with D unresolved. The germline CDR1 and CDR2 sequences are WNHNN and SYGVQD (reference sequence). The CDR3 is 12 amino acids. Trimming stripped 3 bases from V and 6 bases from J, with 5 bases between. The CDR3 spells CASSDEAGELFF. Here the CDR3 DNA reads TGCGCCAGCAGTGACGAGGCCGGGGAGCTGTTTTTT.

CDR3 in DNA: TGTGCCAGCAGCCAATGGACTAGCGGGAGAGACGAGCAGTACTTC. It is translated as CASSQWTSGRDEQYF. The chain links TRBV14 to TRBJ2-7; 13 positions match TRBD2. Germline-derived CDR1 and CDR2 are SGHDN and FVKESK. The CDR3 is 15 amino acids. Trimming removed 2 bases from V and 5 bases from J; junction bases left unmatched: 3. Combining the CDR3 with reference TRBV14 and TRBJ2-7 gives the whole variable domain EAGVTQFPSHSVIEKGQTVTLRCDPISGHDNLYWYRRVMGKEIKFLLHFVKESKQDESGMPNNRFLAERTGGTYSTLKVQPAELEDSGVYFCASSQWTSGRDEQYFGPGTRLTVT.

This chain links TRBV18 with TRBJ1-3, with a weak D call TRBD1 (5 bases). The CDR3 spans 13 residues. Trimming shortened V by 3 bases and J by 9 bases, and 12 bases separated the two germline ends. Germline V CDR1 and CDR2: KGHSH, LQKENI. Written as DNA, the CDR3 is TGTGCCAGCTCACCGAACACCGACAGCACCATATATTTT. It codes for CASSPNTDSTIYF.

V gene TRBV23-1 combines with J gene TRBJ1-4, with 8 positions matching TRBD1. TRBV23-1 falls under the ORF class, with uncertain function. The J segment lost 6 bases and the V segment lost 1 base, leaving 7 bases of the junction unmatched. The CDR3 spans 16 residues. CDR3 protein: CASSQFSGQGDEKLFF. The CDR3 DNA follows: TGCGCCAGCAGTCAATTTAGTGGACAGGGTGATGAAAAACTGTTTTTT.

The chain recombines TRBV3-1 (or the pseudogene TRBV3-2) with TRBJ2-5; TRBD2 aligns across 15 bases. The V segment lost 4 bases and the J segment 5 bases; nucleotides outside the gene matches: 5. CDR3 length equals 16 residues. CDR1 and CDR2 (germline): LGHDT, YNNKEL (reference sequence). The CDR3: CASSPGTSGRLETQYF. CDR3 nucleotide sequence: TGTGCCAGCAGCCCCGGGACTAGCGGGAGGCTTGAGACCCAGTACTTC.

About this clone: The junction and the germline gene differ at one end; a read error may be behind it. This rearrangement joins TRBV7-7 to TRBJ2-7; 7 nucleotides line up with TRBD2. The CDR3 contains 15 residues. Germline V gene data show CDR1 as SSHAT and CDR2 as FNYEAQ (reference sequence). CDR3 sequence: CASSLGGGTSYEQYF. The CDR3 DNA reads TGTGCTAGCAGCTTGGGGGGGGGAACCTCCTACGAGCAGTACTTC.

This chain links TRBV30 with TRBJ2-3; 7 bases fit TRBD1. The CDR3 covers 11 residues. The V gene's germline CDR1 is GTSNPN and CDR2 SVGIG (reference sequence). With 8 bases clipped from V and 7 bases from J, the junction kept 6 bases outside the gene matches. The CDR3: CASGQAHTQYF. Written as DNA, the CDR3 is TGTGCCAGTGGACAGGCCCATACGCAGTATTTT.

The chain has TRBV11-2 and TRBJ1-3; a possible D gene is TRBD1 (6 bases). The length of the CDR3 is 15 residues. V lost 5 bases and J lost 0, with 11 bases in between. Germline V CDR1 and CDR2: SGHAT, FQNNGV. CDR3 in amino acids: CASSPGTISGNTIYF. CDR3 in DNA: TGTGCCAGCAGCCCCGGGACAATCTCTGGAAACACCATATATTTT. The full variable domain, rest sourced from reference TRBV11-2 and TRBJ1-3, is EAGVAQSPRYKIIEKRQSVAFWCNPISGHATLYWYQQILGQGPKLLIQFQNNGVVDDSQLPKDRFSAERLKGVDSTLKIQPAKLEDSAVYLCASSPGTISGNTIYFGEGSWLTVV.

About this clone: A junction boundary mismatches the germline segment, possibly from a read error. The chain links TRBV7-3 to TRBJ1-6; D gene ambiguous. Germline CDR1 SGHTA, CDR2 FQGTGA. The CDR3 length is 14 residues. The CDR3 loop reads CASSPKLVRTRANF. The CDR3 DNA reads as TGTGCCAGCAGCCCCAAGTTGGTGCGGACTAGAGCTAACTTT.